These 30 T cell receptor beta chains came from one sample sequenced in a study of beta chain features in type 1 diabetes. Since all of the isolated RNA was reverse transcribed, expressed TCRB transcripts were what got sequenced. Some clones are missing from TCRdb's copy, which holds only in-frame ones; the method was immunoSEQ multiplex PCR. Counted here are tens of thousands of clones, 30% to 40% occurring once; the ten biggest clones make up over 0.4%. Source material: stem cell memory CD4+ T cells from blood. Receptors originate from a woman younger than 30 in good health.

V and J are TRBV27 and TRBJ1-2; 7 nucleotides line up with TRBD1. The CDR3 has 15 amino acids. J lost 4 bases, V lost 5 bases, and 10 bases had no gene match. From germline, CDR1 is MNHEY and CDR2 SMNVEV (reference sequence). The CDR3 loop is CASSGNGQASYGYTF. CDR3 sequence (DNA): TGTGCCAGCAGTGGGAACGGACAGGCATCCTATGGCTACACCTTC.

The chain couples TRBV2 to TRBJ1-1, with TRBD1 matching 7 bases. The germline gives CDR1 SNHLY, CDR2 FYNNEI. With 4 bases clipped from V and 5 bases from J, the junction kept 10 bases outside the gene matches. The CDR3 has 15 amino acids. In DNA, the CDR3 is TGTGCCAGCAGTGTCTTAGGGGGCGCGGGGACTGAAGCTTTCTTT. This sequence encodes CASSVLGGAGTEAFF.

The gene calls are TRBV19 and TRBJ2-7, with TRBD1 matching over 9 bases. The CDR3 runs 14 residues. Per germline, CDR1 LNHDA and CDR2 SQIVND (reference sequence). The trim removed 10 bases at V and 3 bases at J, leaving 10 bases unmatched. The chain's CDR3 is CATSPQGAYYEQYF. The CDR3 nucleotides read TGTGCCACCTCCCCACAGGGGGCCTACTACGAGCAGTACTTC.

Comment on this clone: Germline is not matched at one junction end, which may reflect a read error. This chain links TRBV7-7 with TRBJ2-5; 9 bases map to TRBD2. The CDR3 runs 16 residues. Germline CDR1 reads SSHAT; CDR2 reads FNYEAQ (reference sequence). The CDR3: CASSLGPGLARETQYF. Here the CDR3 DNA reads TGTGCTAGCAGCTTAGGACCCGGACTAGCGAGGGAGACCCAGTACTTC.

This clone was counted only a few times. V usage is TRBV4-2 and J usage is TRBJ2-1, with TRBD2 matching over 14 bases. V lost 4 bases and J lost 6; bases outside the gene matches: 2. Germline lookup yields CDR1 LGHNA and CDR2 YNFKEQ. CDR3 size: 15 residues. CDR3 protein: CASSPGLAGGNEQFF. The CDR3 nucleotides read TGTGCCAGCAGCCCTGGACTAGCGGGGGGCAATGAGCAGTTCTTC.

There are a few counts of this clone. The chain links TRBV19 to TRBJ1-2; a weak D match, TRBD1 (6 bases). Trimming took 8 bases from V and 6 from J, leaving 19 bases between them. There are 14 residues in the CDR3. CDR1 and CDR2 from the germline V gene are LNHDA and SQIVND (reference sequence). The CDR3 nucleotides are TGTGCCAGTCAAACGGGGCAGACAGGAAATGGCTACACCTTC. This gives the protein CASQTGQTGNGYTF.

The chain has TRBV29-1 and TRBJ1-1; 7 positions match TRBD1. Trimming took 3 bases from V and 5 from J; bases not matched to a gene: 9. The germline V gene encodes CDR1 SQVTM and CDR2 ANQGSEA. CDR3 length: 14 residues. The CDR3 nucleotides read TGCAGCGTTGATCGAGGGGGCCAAGGGACTGAAGCTTTCTTT. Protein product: CSVDRGGQGTEAFF. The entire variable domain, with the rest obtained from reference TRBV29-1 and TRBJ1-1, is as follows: SAVISQKPSRDICQRGTSLTIQCQVDSQVTMMFWYRQQPGQSLTLIATANQGSEATYESGFVIDKFPISRPNLTFSTLTVSNMSPEDSSIYLCSVDRGGQGTEAFFGQGTRLTVV.

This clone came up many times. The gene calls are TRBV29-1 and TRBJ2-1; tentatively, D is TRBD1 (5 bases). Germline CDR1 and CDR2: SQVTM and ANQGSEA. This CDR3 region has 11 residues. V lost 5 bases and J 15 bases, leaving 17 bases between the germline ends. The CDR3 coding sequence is TGCAGCGTTCTTATTTCAGGGTGGGCGTTCTTC. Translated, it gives CSVLISGWAFF.

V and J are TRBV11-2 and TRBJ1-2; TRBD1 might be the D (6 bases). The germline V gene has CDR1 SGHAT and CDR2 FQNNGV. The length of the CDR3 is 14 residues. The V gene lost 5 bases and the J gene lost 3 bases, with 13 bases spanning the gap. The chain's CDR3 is CASSRGGPYYGYTF. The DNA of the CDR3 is TGTGCCAGCAGCCGGGGGGGGCCCTACTATGGCTACACCTTC.

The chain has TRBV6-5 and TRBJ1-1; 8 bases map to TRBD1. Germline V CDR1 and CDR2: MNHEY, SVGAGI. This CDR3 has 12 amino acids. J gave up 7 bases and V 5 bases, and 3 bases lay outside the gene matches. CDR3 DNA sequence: TGTGCCAGCAGTGACAGGGGAGGTGAAGCTTTCTTT. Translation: CASSDRGGEAFF.

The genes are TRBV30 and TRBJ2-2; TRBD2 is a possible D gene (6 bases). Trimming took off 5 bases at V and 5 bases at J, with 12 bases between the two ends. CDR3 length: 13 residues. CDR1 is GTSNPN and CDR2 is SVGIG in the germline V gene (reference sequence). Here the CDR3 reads CAWSGGVTGELFF. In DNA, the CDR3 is TGTGCCTGGTCTGGAGGGGTTACCGGGGAGCTGTTTTTT.

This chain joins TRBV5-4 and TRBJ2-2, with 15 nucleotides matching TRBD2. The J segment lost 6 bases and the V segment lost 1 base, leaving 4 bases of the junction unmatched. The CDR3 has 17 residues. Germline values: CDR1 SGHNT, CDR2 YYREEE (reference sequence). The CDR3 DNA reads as TGTGCCAGCAGCTTGTTGGGACTAGCGGGAGGAGCCGGGGAGCTGTTTTTT. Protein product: CASSLLGLAGGAGELFF.

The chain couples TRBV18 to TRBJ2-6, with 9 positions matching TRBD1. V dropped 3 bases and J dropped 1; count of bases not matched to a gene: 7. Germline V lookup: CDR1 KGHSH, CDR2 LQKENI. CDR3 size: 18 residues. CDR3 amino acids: CASSPAWTGASGANVLTF. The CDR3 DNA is TGTGCCAGCTCACCGGCTTGGACAGGGGCTTCTGGGGCCAACGTCCTGACTTTC.

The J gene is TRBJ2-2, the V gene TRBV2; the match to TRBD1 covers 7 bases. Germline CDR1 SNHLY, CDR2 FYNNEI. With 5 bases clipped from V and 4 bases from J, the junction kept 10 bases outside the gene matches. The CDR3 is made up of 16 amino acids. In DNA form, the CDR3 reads TGTGCCAGCAGTTTTACAGGGGATCTCGGCACCGGGGAGCTGTTTTTT. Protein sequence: CASSFTGDLGTGELFF.

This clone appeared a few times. This CDR3 is CASSSDRGGTDTQYF. DNA for the CDR3: TGTGCCAGCAGTTCAGACAGGGGAGGGACAGATACGCAGTATTTT. The rearrangement links TRBV2 to TRBJ2-3, with a possible D match to TRBD1 (8 bases). The CDR3 spans 15 residues. Germline CDR1 is SNHLY and CDR2 is FYNNEI. V dropped 5 bases and J dropped 3 bases, with 15 bases sitting between them.

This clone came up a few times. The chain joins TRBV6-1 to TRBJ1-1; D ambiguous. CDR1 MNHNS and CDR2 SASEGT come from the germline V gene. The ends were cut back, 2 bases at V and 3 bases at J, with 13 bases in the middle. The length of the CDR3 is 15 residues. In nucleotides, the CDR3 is TGTGCCAGCAGTGAAACCCCTGTGAGTTACACTGAAGCTTTCTTT. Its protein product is CASSETPVSYTEAFF.

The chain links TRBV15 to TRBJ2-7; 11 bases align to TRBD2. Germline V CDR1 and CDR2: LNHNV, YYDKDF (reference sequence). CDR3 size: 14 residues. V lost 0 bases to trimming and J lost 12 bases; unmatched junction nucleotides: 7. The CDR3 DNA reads TGTGCCACCAGCAGAGAGATACTAGCGGGGGATCGGTACTTC. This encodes CATSREILAGDRYF.

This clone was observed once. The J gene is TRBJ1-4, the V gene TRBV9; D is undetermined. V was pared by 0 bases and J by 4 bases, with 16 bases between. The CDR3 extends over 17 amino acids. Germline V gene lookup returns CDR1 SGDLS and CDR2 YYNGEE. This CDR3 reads CASSVGIPGFRNEKLFF. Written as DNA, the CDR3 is TGTGCCAGCAGCGTAGGAATCCCCGGGTTCCGTAATGAAAAACTGTTTTTT.

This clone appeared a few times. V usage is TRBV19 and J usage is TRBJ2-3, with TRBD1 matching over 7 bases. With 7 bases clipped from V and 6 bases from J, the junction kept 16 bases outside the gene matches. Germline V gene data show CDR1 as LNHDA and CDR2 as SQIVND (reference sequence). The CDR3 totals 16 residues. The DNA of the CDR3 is TGTGCCAGTATGTCGGGGACAGCCGGAAAGGAGGATACGCAGTATTTT. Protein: CASMSGTAGKEDTQYF.

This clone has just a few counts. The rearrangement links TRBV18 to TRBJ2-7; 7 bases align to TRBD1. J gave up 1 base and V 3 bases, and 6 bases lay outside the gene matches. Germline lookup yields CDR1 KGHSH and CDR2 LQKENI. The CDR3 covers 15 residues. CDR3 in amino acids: CASSPWGTVSYEQYF. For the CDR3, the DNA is TGTGCCAGCTCACCCTGGGGGACAGTATCCTACGAGCAGTACTTC.

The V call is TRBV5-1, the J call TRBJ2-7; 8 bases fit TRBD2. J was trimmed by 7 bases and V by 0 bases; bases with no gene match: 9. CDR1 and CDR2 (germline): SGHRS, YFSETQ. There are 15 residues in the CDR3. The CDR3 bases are TGCGCCAGCAGCTTGGCCGGTGGACTAGCTGATGAGCAGTACTTC. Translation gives CASSLAGGLADEQYF.

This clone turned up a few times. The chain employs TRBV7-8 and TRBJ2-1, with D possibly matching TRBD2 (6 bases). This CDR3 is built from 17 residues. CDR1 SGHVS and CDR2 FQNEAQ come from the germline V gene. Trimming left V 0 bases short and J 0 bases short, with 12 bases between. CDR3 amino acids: CASSLAFGTGSYNEQFF. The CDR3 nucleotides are TGTGCCAGCAGCTTAGCGTTTGGGACTGGCTCCTACAATGAGCAGTTCTTC.

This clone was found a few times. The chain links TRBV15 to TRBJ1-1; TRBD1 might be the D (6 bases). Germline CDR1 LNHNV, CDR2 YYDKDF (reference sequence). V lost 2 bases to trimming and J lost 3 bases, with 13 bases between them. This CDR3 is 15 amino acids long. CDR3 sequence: CATSRSIGGDTEAFF. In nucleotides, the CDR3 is TGTGCCACCAGCAGAAGTATAGGGGGGGACACTGAAGCTTTCTTT.

The CDR3 is CASSLGYSGRVTETQYF. The CDR3 region has the DNA TGTGCCAGCAGCTTAGGTTATAGCGGGAGGGTGACGGAGACCCAGTACTTC. The chain has TRBV7-9 and TRBJ2-5; 11 bases are shared with TRBD2. The CDR3 sequence is 17 residues long. Germline CDR1 reads SEHNR; CDR2 reads FQNEAQ (reference sequence). Trimming at V came to 1 base and at J to 5 bases, leaving 9 bases not matched to a gene.

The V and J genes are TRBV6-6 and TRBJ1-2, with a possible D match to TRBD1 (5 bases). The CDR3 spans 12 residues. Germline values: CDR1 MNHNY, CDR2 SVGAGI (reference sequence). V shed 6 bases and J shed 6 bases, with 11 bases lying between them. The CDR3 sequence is CASRIPRDGYTF. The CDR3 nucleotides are TGTGCCAGCAGGATTCCCAGGGATGGCTACACCTTC.

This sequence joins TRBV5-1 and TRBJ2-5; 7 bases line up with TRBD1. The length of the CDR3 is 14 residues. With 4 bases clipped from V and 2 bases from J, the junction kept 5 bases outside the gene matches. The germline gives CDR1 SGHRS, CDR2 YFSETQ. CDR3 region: CASSPGQRQETQYF. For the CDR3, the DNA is TGCGCCAGCAGCCCGGGACAGCGACAAGAGACCCAGTACTTC.

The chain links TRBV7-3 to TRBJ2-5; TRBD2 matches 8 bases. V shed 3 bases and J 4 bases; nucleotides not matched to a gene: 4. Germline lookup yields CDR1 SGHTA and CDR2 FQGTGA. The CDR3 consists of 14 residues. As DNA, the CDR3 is TGTGCCAGCAGCTTCGACGGGAGGGCAGAGACCCAGTACTTC. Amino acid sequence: CASSFDGRAETQYF.

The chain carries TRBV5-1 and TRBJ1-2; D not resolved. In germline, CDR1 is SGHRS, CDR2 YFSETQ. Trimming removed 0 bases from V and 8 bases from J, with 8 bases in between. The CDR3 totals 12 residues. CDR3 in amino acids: CASSLDSTGYTF. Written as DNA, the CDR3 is TGCGCCAGCAGCTTGGACTCAACGGGCTACACCTTC.

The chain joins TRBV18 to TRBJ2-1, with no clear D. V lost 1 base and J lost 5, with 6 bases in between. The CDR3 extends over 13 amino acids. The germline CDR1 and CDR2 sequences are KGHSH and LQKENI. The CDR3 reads CASSPQSDNEQFF. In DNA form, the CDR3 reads TGTGCCAGCTCACCACAGTCAGACAATGAGCAGTTCTTC.

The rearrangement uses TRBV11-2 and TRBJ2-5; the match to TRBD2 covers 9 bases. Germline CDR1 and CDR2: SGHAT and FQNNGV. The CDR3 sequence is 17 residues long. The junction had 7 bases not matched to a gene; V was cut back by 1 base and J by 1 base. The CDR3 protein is CASSLGFLAGSQETQYF. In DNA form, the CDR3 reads TGTGCCAGCAGCTTAGGTTTCCTAGCGGGATCCCAAGAGACCCAGTACTTC.